A single sample gave rise to the 11 T cell receptor beta chains below, sequenced in a study of shared clonotypes between healthy human individuals. Sequencing was performed with immunoSEQ multiplex PCR; in TCRdb, only in-frame clones are kept and a portion is missing. Altogether a few million clones are present, about 92% being singletons, with the ten largest covering around 0.15%. Sample: naive CD4+ T cells sorted from blood. Stated subset: CD45RA+ positively selected. The receptors stem from a man aged 18-30 years in good health.

This rearrangement joins TRBV6-1 to TRBJ2-3, with D possibly TRBD2 on 7 matching bases. V was trimmed by 8 bases and J by 5 bases, leaving 17 bases between them. The CDR3 totals 14 residues. Germline CDR1 and CDR2: MNHNS and SASEGT. This chain's CDR3 is CASRLGGAVDTQYF. In DNA form, the CDR3 reads TGTGCCAGCCGCTTGGGGGGGGCAGTAGATACGCAGTATTTT.

The rearrangement links TRBV5-1 to TRBJ2-1, with 9 bases aligning to TRBD2. Germline V gene sequence: CDR1 SGHRS, CDR2 YFSETQ. The CDR3 length is 15 residues. Trimming removed 0 bases from V and 6 bases from J; junction bases left unmatched: 4. For the CDR3, the DNA is TGCGCCAGCAGCTTGGCCGCTAGCGGGGTCAATGAGCAGTTCTTC. Translation gives CASSLAASGVNEQFF.

The J gene is TRBJ2-3, the V gene TRBV19; D may correspond to TRBD1 or TRBD2 (5 bases each). V lost 8 bases and J 2 bases, leaving 14 bases between the germline ends. The CDR3 is 14 amino acids. Germline lookup yields CDR1 LNHDA and CDR2 SQIVND (reference sequence). The CDR3 bases are TGTGCCAGTCAATCCGGGGCTCCCACAGATACGCAGTATTTT. Translating gives CASQSGAPTDTQYF.

The chain has TRBV28 and TRBJ1-2; D gene uncertain. The CDR3 loop spans 13 amino acids. Germline V gene lookup returns CDR1 MDHEN and CDR2 SYDVKM. The V end was cut by 7 bases, the J end by 6 bases, with 15 bases between. CDR3 sequence: CASTQRVTHGYTF. CDR3 nucleotides: TGTGCCAGCACCCAAAGGGTAACCCATGGCTACACCTTC.

The chain links TRBV12-2 to TRBJ1-2. TRBV12-2 is marked as a pseudogene. The CDR3 runs to 13 residues. The CDR3 coding sequence is TGTGCAAGTCGCTTAAGTACGGACTATGGCTACACCTTC. Encoded protein: CASRLSTDYGYTF.

This rearrangement joins TRBV6-6 to TRBJ2-7; no clear D. The V gene lost 4 bases and the J gene lost 6 bases, with 7 bases spanning the gap. The CDR3 extends over 11 amino acids. Germline assignment: CDR1 MNHNY and CDR2 SVGAGI (reference sequence). In DNA, the CDR3 is TGTGCCAGCAGTTGGGTTGGCGAGCAGTACTTC. The encoded protein is CASSWVGEQYF.

This CDR3 is CASSLGKYNEQFF. The CDR3 nucleotides read TGTGCCAGCAGCTTGGGGAAGTACAATGAGCAGTTCTTC. The chain links TRBV7-2 to TRBJ2-1; D uncertain. The germline V and J ends were trimmed by 3 bases and 4 bases, with 7 bases remaining between them. The CDR3 contains 13 residues. Germline V CDR1 and CDR2: SGHTA, FQGNSA.

V and J are TRBV30 and TRBJ1-6, with D possibly matching TRBD1 (6 bases). V was cut by 0 bases and J by 7 bases, with 10 bases left in between. Germline CDR1 is GTSNPN and CDR2 is SVGIG (reference sequence). The CDR3 sequence is 14 residues long. CDR3 sequence reads: CAWSVGGLNSPLHF. The CDR3 nucleotides read TGTGCCTGGAGTGTAGGGGGTCTAAATTCACCCCTCCACTTT.

The count of this clone is one. The chain uses TRBV28 and TRBJ1-1, with 7 bases identical to TRBD1. This CDR3 region has 15 residues. V was pared by 3 bases and J by 5 bases, with 9 bases of the junction left unmatched. Germline V CDR1 and CDR2: MDHEN, SYDVKM. In DNA, the CDR3 is TGTGCCAGCAGTTTTGTGACAGGGCAAGGGACTGAAGCTTTCTTT. This encodes CASSFVTGQGTEAFF.

V and J are TRBV19 and TRBJ2-5; 11 nucleotides match TRBD2. V trimming: 10 bases; J trimming: 5 bases; junction bases outside the gene matches: 12. CDR3 length equals 15 residues. In germline, CDR1 is LNHDA, CDR2 SQIVND (reference sequence). Here the CDR3 DNA reads TGTGCCACCTCCACTAGCGGGGGCCGGGGGGAGACCCAGTACTTC. Residues: CATSTSGGRGETQYF.

This clone was seen a few times. The chain carries TRBV7-2 and TRBJ1-2; tentative D call: TRBD1 (5 bases). Looked up from germline, CDR1 is SGHTA and CDR2 is FQGNSA. V lost 5 bases and J lost 13, with 17 bases in between. This CDR3 spans 12 amino acids. This CDR3 is CASSAITTGGTF. The CDR3, as DNA: TGTGCCAGCAGCGCCATTACTACAGGAGGCACCTTC.